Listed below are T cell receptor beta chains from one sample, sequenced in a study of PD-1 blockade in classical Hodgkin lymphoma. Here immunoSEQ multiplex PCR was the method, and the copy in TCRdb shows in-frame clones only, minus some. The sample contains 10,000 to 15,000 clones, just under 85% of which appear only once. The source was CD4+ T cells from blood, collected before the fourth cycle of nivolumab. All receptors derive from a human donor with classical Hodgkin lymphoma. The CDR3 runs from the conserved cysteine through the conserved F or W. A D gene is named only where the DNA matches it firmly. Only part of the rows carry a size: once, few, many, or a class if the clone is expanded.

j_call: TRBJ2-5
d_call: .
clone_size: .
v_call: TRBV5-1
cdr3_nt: TGCGCCAGCAGCTTGATAGGTACCTCCCAGACCCAGTACTTC
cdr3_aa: CASSLIGTSQTQYF

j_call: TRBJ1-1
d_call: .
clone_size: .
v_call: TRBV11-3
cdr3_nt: TGTGCCAGCAGCACCCGGGACCAACGTCGCGCTTTCTTT
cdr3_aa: CASSTRDQRRAFF

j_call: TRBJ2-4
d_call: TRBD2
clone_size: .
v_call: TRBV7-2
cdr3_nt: TGTGCCAGCAGCCTCAGACTAGCGGGACCCCTAGCCAAAAACATTCAGTACTTC
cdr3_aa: CASSLRLAGPLAKNIQYF

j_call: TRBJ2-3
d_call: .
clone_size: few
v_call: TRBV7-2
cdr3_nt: TGTGCCAGCAGCCCAAAGGGAGATACGCAGTATTTT
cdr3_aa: CASSPKGDTQYF

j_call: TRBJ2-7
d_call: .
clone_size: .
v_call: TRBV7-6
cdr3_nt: TGTGCCAGCAGCCCTTGGGCTGCTTCCTACGAGCAGTACTTC
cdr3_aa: CASSPWAASYEQYF

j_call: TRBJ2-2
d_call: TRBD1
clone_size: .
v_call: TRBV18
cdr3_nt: TGTGCCAGCTCACCAAAAAGACAGGGTGACACCGGGGAGCTGTTTTTT
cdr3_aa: CASSPKRQGDTGELFF

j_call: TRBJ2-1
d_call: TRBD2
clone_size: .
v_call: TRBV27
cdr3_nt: TGTGCCAGCAGTTTATGGCTTCGCGGGAGGGCCCAACATGAGCAGTTCTTC
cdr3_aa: CASSLWLRGRAQHEQFF

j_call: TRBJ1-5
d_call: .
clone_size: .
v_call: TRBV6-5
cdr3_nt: TGTGCCAGCAGGCGTAGCAATCAGCCCCAGCATTTT
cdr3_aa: CASRRSNQPQHF

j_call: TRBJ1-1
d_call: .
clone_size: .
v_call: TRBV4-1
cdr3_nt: TGCGCCAGCAGCCAAGGTTGGACAGAGAACACTGAAGCTTTCTTT
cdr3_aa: CASSQGWTENTEAFF

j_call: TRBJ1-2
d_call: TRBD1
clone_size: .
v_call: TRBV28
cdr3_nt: TGTGCCAGCAGTTTTTCGACAGGGCGAATCTATGGCTACACCTTC
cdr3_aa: CASSFSTGRIYGYTF

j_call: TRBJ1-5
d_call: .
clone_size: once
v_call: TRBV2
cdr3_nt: TGTGCCAGCAGGGCGGAGTTGAACAATCAGCCCCAGCATTTT
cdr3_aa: CASRAELNNQPQHF

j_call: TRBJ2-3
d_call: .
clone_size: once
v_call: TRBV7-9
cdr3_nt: TGTGCCAGCAGCTTAGACCTTACAGATACGCAGTATTTT
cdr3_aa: CASSLDLTDTQYF

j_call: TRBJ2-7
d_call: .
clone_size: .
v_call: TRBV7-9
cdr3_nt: TGTGCCAGCAGCCCCGGACGGTTCTCCTACGAGCAGTACTTC
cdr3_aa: CASSPGRFSYEQYF

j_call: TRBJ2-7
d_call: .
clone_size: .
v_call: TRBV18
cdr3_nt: TGTGCCAGCTCACCTACGACAGTATCCTACGAGCAGTACTTC
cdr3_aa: CASSPTTVSYEQYF

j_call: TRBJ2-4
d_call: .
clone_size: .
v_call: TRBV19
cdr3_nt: TGTGCCAGTAGGAAGGACGTGAGAAACATTCAGTACTTC
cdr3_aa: CASRKDVRNIQYF

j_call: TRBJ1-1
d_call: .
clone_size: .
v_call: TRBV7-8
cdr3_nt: TGTGCCAGCAGCTTCCTCCCGGGGACTGAAGCTTTCTTT
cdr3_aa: CASSFLPGTEAFF

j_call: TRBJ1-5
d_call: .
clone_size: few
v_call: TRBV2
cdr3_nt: TGTGCCAGCAGCCCCAGGGGAAGAGATCAGCCCCAGCATTTT
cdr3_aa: CASSPRGRDQPQHF

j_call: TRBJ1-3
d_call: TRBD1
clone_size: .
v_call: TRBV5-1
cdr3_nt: TGCGCCAGCAGCTTGGAGGGGGCGACCTCTGGAAACACCATATATTTT
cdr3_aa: CASSLEGATSGNTIYF

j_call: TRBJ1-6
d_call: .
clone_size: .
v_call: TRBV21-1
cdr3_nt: TGTGCCAGACAATTCCGGGACATCTGGACCAGGGATAATTCACCCCTCCACTTT
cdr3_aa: CARQFRDIWTRDNSPLHF

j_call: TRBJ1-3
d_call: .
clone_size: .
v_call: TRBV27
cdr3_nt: TGTGCCAGCAGTTTAACTCCAGGGATCCCTGGAAACACCATATATTTT
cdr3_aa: CASSLTPGIPGNTIYF

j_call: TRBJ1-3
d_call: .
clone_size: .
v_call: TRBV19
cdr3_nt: TGTGCCGTAAAACAGGGATTTGGAAACACCATATATTTT
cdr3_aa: CAVKQGFGNTIYF

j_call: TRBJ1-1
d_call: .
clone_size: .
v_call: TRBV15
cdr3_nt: TGTGCCACCAGCAGAGGTTTAGGCGGGGGCGGGGGAGCTTTCTTT
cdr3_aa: CATSRGLGGGGGAFF

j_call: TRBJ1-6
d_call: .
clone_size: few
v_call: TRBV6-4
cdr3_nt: TGTGCCAGCAGACCCAGAGTTGAAGGAAATTCACCCCTCCACTTT
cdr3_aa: CASRPRVEGNSPLHF

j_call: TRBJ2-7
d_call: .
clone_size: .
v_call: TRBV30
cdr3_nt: TGTGCCTGGAGGGAACAGACCCTCGGCGAGCAGTACTTC
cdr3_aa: CAWREQTLGEQYF

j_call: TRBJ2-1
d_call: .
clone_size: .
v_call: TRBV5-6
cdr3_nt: TGTGCCAGCAGCCCCCAGCCCGGGACTTTAACCTACAATGAGCAGTTCTTC
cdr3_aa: CASSPQPGTLTYNEQFF

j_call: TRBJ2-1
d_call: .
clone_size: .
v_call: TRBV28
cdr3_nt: TGTGCCAGCAGTTTAGGTAGCGCGAGATACAATGAGCAGTTCTTC
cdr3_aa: CASSLGSARYNEQFF

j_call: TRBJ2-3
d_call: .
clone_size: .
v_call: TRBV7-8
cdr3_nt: TGTGCCAGCAGCTTAGCTCCTAGCAGCACAGATACGCAGTATTTT
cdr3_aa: CASSLAPSSTDTQYF

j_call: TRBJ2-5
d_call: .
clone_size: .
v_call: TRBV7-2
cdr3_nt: TGTGCCAGCAGCTTAGGTTTATCGGGAGAGACCCAGTACTTC
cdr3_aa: CASSLGLSGETQYF

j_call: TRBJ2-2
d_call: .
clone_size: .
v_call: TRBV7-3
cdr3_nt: TGTGCCAGCAGCTCGGGGGTTACCGGGGAGCTGTTTTTT
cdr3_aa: CASSSGVTGELFF

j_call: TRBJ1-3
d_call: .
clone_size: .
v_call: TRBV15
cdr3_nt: TGTGCCACCAGCAGAGATCTCTCCGCGTTCGGGACTGGAAACACCATATATTTT
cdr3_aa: CATSRDLSAFGTGNTIYF

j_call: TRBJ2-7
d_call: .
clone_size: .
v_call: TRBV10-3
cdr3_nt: TGTGCCATCAGTGAGGAAGGGTACGAGCAGTACTTC
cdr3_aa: CAISEEGYEQYF

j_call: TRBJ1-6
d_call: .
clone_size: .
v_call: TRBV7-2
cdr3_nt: TGTGCCAGCAGCTTCGGGGTACGACGTTTATCACCCCTCCACTTT
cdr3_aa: CASSFGVRRLSPLHF

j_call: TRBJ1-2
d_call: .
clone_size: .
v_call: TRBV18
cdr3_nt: TGTGCCAGCTCACCGAGGGAAAGGGATGGCTACACCTTC
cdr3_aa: CASSPRERDGYTF

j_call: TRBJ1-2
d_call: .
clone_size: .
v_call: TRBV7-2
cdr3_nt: TGTGCCAGCAGCTTAGAGCAGTCACTTTACGATGGCTACACCTTC
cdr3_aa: CASSLEQSLYDGYTF

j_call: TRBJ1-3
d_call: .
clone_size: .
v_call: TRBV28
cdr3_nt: TGTGCCAGCAGCCTTATTTCCTCTGGAAACACCATATATTTT
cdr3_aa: CASSLISSGNTIYF

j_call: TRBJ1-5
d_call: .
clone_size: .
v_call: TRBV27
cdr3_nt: TGTGCCAGCAGGCGACAGAGCAATCAGCCCCAGCATTTT
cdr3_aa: CASRRQSNQPQHF

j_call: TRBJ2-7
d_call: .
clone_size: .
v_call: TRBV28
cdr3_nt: TGTGCCAGCAGTTTGGTGATCCAACTCGAATACTCCTACGAGCAGTACTTC
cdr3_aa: CASSLVIQLEYSYEQYF

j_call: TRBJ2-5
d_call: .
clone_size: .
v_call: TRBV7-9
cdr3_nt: TGTGCCAGCAGCTTAACGGCAGTAGAGACCCAGTACTTC
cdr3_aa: CASSLTAVETQYF

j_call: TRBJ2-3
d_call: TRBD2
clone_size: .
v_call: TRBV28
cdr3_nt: TGTGCCAGCAGTTTATTGGCGGGAGTCCATACGCAGTATTTT
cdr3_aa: CASSLLAGVHTQYF

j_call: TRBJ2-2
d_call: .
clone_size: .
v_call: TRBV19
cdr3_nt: TGTGCCAGTATCCCGACAACGAACACCGGGGAGCTGTTTTTT
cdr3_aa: CASIPTTNTGELFF

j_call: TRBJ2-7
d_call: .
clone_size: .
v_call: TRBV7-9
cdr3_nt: TGTGCCAGCCGAGACGGACTCGAGCAGTACTTC
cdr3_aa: CASRDGLEQYF

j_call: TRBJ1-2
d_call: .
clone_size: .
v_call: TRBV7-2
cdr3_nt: TGTGCCAGCAGCTCCCAAGGGGTGGGCAGGAGGAGGATTGGCTACACCTTC
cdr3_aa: CASSSQGVGRRRIGYTF

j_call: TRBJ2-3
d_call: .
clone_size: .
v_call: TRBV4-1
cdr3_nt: TGCGCCAGCAGCCAAGTTATGTCTGACCCAGGCACAGATACGCAGTATTTT
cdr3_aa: CASSQVMSDPGTDTQYF

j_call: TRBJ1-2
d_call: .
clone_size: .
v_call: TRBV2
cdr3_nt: TGTGCCAGCAGTAGAACAGGGAACTACGGCTACACCTTC
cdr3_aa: CASSRTGNYGYTF

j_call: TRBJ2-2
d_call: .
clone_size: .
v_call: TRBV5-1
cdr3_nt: TGCGCCAGCAGCATTTTTGCCGGGGAGCTGTTTTTT
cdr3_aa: CASSIFAGELFF

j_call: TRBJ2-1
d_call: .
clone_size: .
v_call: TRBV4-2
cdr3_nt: TGTGCCAGCAGCCTACAGGGGAGGGTGCAGTTCTTC
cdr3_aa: CASSLQGRVQFF

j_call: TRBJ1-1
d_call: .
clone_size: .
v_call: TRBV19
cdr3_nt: TGTGCCAGTAGTAACCGGGGGAACACTGAAGCTTTCTTT
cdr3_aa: CASSNRGNTEAFF

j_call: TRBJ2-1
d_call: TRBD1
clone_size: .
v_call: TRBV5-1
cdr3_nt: TGCGCCAGCAGCTGGGACAGTTTATACAATGAGCAGTTCTTC
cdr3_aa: CASSWDSLYNEQFF

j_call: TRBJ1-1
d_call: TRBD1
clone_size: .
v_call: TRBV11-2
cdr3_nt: TGTGCCAGCAGCTTAGTCCCATCCGGGACAGCAATCTTGGGCACTGAAGCTTTCTTT
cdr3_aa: CASSLVPSGTAILGTEAFF

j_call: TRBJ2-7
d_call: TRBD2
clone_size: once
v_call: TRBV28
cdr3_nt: TGTGCCAGCAGTTCTCAAGGGACTAGGGCCTACGAGCAGTACTTC
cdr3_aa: CASSSQGTRAYEQYF

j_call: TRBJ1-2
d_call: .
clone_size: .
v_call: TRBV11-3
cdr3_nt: TGTGCCAGCAGCTTATCAGGGTTCTCCAGGAGTGGCCCGAACTATGGCTACACCTTC
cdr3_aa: CASSLSGFSRSGPNYGYTF

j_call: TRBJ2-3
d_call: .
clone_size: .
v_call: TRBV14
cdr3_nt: TGTGCCAGCAGACCCGAGGGGAGGAATACGCAGTATTTT
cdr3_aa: CASRPEGRNTQYF

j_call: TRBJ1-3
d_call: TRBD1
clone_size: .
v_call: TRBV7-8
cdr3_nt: TGTGCCAGCAGCATGGGACAGGGGAAATCTGGAAACACCATATATTTT
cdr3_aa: CASSMGQGKSGNTIYF

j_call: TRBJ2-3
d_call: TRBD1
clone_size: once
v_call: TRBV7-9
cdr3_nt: TGTGGAACTTCCAGGGGGCCAGATACGCAGTATTTT
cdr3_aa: CGTSRGPDTQYF

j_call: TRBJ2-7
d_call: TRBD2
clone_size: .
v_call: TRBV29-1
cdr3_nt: TGCAGCGTTGAGAAGGCGGGAGTGTACGAGCAGTACTTC
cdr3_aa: CSVEKAGVYEQYF

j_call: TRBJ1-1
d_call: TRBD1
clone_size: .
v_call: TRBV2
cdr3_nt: TGTGCCAGCAGACGGACAGGGATAAACACTGAAGCTTTCTTT
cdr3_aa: CASRRTGINTEAFF

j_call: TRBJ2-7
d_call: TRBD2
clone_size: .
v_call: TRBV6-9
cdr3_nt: TGTGCCAGCAGTAGGGGCGGGAGTCTGATCTACGAGCAGTACTTC
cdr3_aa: CASSRGGSLIYEQYF